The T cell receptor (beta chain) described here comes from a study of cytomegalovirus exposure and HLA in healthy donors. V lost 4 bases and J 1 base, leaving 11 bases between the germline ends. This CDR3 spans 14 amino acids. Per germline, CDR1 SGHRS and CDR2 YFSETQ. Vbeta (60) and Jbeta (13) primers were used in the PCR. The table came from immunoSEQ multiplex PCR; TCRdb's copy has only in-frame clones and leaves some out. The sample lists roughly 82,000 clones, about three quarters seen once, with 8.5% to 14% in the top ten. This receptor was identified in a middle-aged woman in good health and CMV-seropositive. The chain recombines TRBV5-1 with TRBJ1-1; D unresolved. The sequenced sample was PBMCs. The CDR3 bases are TGCGCCAGCAGCCCAAACGAGGGGAACACTGAAGCTTTCTTT. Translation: CASSPNEGNTEAFF.